These 17 T cell receptor beta chains share one sample of origin, sequenced in a study of long-term antiretroviral therapy in people with HIV. They ran version v3.0 of the immunoSEQ assay at survey level. TCRdb keeps only in-frame clones here, not all; method: immunoSEQ multiplex PCR. The sample records about 18,000 clones, 79% being singletons. The sample here was unsorted PBMCs, taken at the start of antiretroviral therapy, before treatment. Receptors originate from a man aged 18 to 35 with HIV.

This clone is labeled as medium-sized. V gene TRBV6-5 combines with J gene TRBJ2-7; perhaps D is TRBD1 or TRBD2 (5 bases each). The V gene's germline CDR1 is MNHEY and CDR2 SVGAGI. The CDR3 spans 14 residues. Trimming removed 4 bases from V and 4 bases from J, with 14 bases in between. CDR3 protein: CASSSGAFQYEQYF. The CDR3 DNA sequence: TGTGCCAGCAGTTCCGGGGCTTTCCAGTACGAGCAGTACTTC.

V usage is TRBV7-2 and J usage is TRBJ2-3, with 16 bases fitting TRBD2. Trimming removed 2 bases from V and 2 bases from J; junction bases left unmatched: 7. The CDR3 loop spans 19 amino acids. Germline V CDR1 and CDR2: SGHTA, FQGNSA. The CDR3 nucleotides read TGTGCCAGCAGCTTACTGGGACTAGCGGGAGGGCTGGACACAGATACGCAGTATTTT. Its protein product is CASSLLGLAGGLDTDTQYF.

The chain has TRBV5-4 and TRBJ2-2; 7 nucleotides match TRBD1. CDR3 size: 15 residues. V trimming: 4 bases; J trimming: 1 base; junction bases outside the gene matches: 4. The germline V gene has CDR1 SGHNT and CDR2 YYREEE (reference sequence). The CDR3 nucleotides are TGTGCCAGCAGCCCCGGGACAGTGAACACCGGGGAGCTGTTTTTT. Its translation is CASSPGTVNTGELFF.

The chain combines TRBV7-2 with TRBJ2-7; TRBD2 aligns across 13 bases. The CDR3 extends over 18 amino acids. Germline V gene lookup returns CDR1 SGHTA and CDR2 FQGNSA. Trimming removed 5 bases from V and 3 bases from J; junction bases left unmatched: 13. CDR3 in DNA: TGTGCCAGCAGCCCGAACTCTGGGACTAGCGGGATTTACTACGAGCAGTACTTC. Protein: CASSPNSGTSGIYYEQYF.

The genes are TRBV7-9 and TRBJ1-1; no firm D call. Germline V gene data show CDR1 as SEHNR and CDR2 as FQNEAQ (reference sequence). Trimming left V 6 bases short and J 3 bases short, with 11 bases between. The CDR3 has 13 residues. DNA of the CDR3: TGTGCCAGCAGTTCCTCACTGGACACTGAAGCTTTCTTT. This codes for CASSSSLDTEAFF.

The rearrangement uses TRBV30 and TRBJ1-6; maybe TRBD1 (5 bases). The germline V gene encodes CDR1 GTSNPN and CDR2 SVGIG (reference sequence). The CDR3 runs to 14 residues. Trimming left V 5 bases short and J 7 bases short, with 15 bases between. CDR3 DNA: TGTGCCTGGGAGGGACCGCGGGGGAATTCACCCCTCCACTTT. Its protein product is CAWEGPRGNSPLHF.

The gene calls are TRBV2 and TRBJ2-7; 8 bases agree with TRBD1. With V trimmed by 3 bases and J by 7 bases, 5 bases remained unmatched. The CDR3 has 13 amino acids. Germline V gene sequence: CDR1 SNHLY, CDR2 FYNNEI. In DNA, the CDR3 is TGTGCCAGCAGTGAGACAGGGGCGTGGGAGCAGTACTTC. This encodes CASSETGAWEQYF.

The chain has TRBV7-9 and TRBJ2-7; tentatively, D is TRBD1 (6 bases). Trimming left V 4 bases short and J 0 bases short, with 13 bases between. Germline CDR1 is SEHNR and CDR2 is FQNEAQ (reference sequence). The CDR3 runs 15 residues. CDR3 loop: CASSSDGQSSYEQYF. The CDR3, as DNA: TGTGCCAGCAGCTCAGACGGACAGTCCTCCTACGAGCAGTACTTC. Variable domain in full (rest from reference TRBV7-9 and TRBJ2-7): DTGVSQNPRHKITKRGQNVTFRCDPISEHNRLYWYRQTLGQGPEFLTYFQNEAQLEKSRLLSDRFSAERPKGSFSTLEIQRTEQGDSAMYLCASSSDGQSSYEQYFGPGTRLTVT.

The genes are TRBV6-6 and TRBJ2-1, with 8 nucleotides matching TRBD2. The germline gives CDR1 MNHNY, CDR2 SVGAGI (reference sequence). After removal of 2 bases from V and 3 bases from J, the junction contained 6 bases not matched to a gene. There are 16 residues in the CDR3. The CDR3 DNA reads TGTGCCAGCAGTTACAGGGGACTAGTATACTACAATGAGCAGTTCTTC. Translated, it gives CASSYRGLVYYNEQFF.

This chain joins TRBV19 and TRBJ1-2, with D unclear. V was shortened by 8 bases and J by 1 base, with 5 bases between the two germline ends. CDR1 LNHDA and CDR2 SQIVND come from the germline V gene (reference sequence). The CDR3 consists of 11 residues. CDR3 in DNA: TGTGCCAGTCGGGGTAACTATGGCTACACCTTC. The encoded protein is CASRGNYGYTF.

The V and J genes are TRBV10-3 and TRBJ2-5; D is unresolved. In germline, CDR1 is ENHRY, CDR2 SYGVKD. CDR3 length: 10 amino acids. V was clipped by 8 bases and J by 7 bases, with 8 bases between them. Written as DNA, the CDR3 is TGTGCCATCGGGCTGGGGACCCAGTACTTC. Protein sequence: CAIGLGTQYF.

In its sample, this clone was seen a few times. The chain combines TRBV7-9 with TRBJ1-2; TRBD1 matches at 7 bases. Germline assignment: CDR1 SEHNR and CDR2 FQNEAQ (reference sequence). Unmatched junction bases numbered 2, after V lost 3 bases and J lost 4 bases. The CDR3 consists of 13 residues. Here the CDR3 reads CASSLGQLYGYTF. The CDR3 bases are TGTGCCAGCAGCTTGGGACAGCTCTATGGCTACACCTTC.

This clone was detected only a few times. CDR3 coding DNA: TGTGCCAGTAGTAGGGGACTAGCGGGAGGCTACGAGCAGTACTTC. Its translation is CASSRGLAGGYEQYF. The chain recombines TRBV19 with TRBJ2-7; 15 bases align to TRBD2. There are 15 residues in the CDR3. Germline loops: CDR1 LNHDA, CDR2 SQIVND (reference sequence). V lost 4 bases and J lost 3; bases outside the gene matches: 1.

The chain is built from TRBV11-2 and TRBJ2-2, with a possible D match to TRBD2 (6 bases). Per germline, CDR1 SGHAT and CDR2 FQNNGV. The CDR3 loop spans 15 amino acids. V shed 2 bases and J shed 4 bases, with 11 bases lying between them. The CDR3 loop reads CASSLTGGATGELFF. The CDR3 DNA reads as TGTGCCAGCAGCTTAACCGGCGGGGCCACCGGGGAGCTGTTTTTT.

In DNA, the CDR3 is TGTGCCAGTAGTGTTACTAGCGGCCCAAGCAATGAGCAGTTCTTC. Amino acid sequence: CASSVTSGPSNEQFF. The chain couples TRBV19 to TRBJ2-1; TRBD2 matches at 8 bases. Germline V gene sequence: CDR1 LNHDA, CDR2 SQIVND (reference sequence). The length of the CDR3 is 15 residues. V lost 5 bases and J lost 6; bases outside the gene matches: 9.

The V gene is TRBV6-4, the J gene TRBJ2-3; 11 bases agree with TRBD2. The trim removed 3 bases at V and 4 bases at J, leaving 3 bases unmatched. Germline CDR1 MRHNA, CDR2 SNTAGT. This CDR3 region has 15 residues. CDR3 residues: CASSETSGSADTQYF. The CDR3 bases are TGTGCCAGCAGTGAAACTAGCGGGAGTGCAGATACGCAGTATTTT.

The V and J genes are TRBV7-2 and TRBJ1-5; D not certain. This CDR3 is built from 13 residues. Germline-derived CDR1 and CDR2 are SGHTA and FQGNSA. V was pared by 5 bases and J by 7 bases, with 12 bases between. CDR3 nucleotides: TGTGCCAGCAGCGCCGACCCAGACCAGCCCCAGCATTTT. Translating it yields CASSADPDQPQHF.